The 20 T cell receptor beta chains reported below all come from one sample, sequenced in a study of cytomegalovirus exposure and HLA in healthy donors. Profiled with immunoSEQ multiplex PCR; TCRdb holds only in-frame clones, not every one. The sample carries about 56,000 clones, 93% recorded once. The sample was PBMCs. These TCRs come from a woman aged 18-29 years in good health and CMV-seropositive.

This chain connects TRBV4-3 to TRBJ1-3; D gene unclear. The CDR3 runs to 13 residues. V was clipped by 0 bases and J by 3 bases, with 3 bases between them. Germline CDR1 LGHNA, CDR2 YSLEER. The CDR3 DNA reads TGCGCCAGCAGCCAAGACAATGGAAACACCATATATTTT. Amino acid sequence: CASSQDNGNTIYF.

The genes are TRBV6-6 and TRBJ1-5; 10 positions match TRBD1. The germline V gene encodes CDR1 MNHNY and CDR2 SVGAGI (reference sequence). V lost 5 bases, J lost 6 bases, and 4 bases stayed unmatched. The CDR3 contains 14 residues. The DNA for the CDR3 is TGTGCCAGCAGTCCGACAGGGGGCCTTCAGCCCCAGCATTTT. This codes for CASSPTGGLQPQHF.

CDR3 nucleotide sequence: TGCGCCAGCAGCCGATCTAGCGGTAGCTCCTACAATGAGCAGTTCTTC. Translating it yields CASSRSSGSSYNEQFF. The chain uses TRBV4-1 and TRBJ2-1; 7 bases match TRBD2. The CDR3 spans 16 residues. The germline V gene has CDR1 MGHRA and CDR2 YSYEKL. Trimming removed 4 bases from V and 0 bases from J; junction bases left unmatched: 6.

The CDR3 here is CASSQGLLLNTGELFF. The CDR3 bases are TGCGCCAGCAGCCAGGGACTTCTCCTCAACACCGGGGAGCTGTTTTTT. This chain connects TRBV5-1 to TRBJ2-2; D perhaps matches TRBD2 (6 bases). Germline lookup yields CDR1 SGHRS and CDR2 YFSETQ. This CDR3 region has 16 residues. The ends were cut back, 4 bases at V and 2 bases at J, with 15 bases in the middle.

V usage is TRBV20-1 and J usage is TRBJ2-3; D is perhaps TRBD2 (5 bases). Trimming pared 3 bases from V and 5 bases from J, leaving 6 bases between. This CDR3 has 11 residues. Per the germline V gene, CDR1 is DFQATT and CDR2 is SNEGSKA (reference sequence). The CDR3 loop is CSASRGDTQYF. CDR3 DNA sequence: TGCAGTGCTAGTCGGGGAGATACGCAGTATTTT.

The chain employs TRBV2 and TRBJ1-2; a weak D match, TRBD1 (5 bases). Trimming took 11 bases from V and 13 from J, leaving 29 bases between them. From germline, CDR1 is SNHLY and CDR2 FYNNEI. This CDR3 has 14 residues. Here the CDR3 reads CAYNLASLGGTPTF. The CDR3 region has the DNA TGTGCCTACAACTTAGCGTCCTTGGGGGGTACGCCCACCTTC.

The CDR3 loop reads CSVVGVGGPTGELFF. CDR3 nucleotides: TGCAGCGTTGTAGGGGTGGGGGGGCCCACCGGGGAGCTGTTTTTT. V is TRBV29-1 and J is TRBJ2-2; the D gene is possibly TRBD2 (7 bases). This CDR3 comprises 15 residues. Germline V CDR1 and CDR2: SQVTM, ANQGSEA. V was shortened by 4 bases and J by 4 bases, with 16 bases between the two germline ends.

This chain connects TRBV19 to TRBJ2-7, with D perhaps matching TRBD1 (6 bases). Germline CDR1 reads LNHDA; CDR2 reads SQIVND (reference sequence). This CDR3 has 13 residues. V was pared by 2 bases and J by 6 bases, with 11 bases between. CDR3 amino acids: CASSILQGGEQYF. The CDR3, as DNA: TGTGCCAGTAGTATACTACAGGGCGGCGAGCAGTACTTC.

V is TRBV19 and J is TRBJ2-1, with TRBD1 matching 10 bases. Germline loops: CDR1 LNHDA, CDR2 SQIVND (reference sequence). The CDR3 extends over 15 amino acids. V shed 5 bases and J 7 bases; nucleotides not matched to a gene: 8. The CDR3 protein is CASSATGGVRNEQFF. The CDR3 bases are TGTGCCAGTAGTGCGACAGGGGGCGTGAGGAATGAGCAGTTCTTC.

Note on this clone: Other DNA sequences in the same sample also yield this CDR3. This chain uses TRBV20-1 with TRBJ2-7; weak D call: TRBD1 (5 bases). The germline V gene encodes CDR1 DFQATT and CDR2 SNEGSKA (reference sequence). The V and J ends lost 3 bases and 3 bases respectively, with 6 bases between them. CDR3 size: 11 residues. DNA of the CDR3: TGCAGTGCTAGGGACAACTACGAGCAGTACTTC. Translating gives CSARDNYEQYF.

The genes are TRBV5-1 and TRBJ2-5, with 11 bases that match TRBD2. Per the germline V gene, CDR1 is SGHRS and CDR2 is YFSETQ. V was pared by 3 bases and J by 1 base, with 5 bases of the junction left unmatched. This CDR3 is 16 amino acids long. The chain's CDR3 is CASSSGTSGGQETQYF. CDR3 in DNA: TGCGCCAGCAGCTCGGGGACTAGCGGAGGCCAAGAGACCCAGTACTTC.

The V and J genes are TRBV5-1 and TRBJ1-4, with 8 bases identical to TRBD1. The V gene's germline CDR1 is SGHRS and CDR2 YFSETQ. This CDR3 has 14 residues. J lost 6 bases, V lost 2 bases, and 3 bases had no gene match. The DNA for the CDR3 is TGCGCCAGCAGCTTAGGACAGGGTGATGAAAAACTGTTTTTT. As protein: CASSLGQGDEKLFF.

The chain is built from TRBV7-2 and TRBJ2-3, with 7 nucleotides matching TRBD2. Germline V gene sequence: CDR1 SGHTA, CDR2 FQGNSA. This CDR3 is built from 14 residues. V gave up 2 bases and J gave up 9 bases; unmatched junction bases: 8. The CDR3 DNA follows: TGTGCCAGCAGCTTAAAGCGGGACTCCGTAACGCAGTATTTT. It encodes CASSLKRDSVTQYF. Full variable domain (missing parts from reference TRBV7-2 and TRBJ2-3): GAGVSQSPSNKVTEKGKDVELRCDPISGHTALYWYRQSLGQGLEFLIYFQGNSAPDKSGLPSDRFSAERTGGSVSTLTIQRTQQEDSAVYLCASSLKRDSVTQYFGPGTRLTVL.

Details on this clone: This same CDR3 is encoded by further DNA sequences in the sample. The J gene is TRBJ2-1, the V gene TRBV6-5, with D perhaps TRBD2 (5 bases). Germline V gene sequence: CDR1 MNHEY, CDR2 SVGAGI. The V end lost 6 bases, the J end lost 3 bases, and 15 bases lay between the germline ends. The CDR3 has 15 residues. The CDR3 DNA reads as TGTGCCAGCAGCCCCAGCGGAGGAGTCTACAATGAGCAGTTCTTC. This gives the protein CASSPSGGVYNEQFF.

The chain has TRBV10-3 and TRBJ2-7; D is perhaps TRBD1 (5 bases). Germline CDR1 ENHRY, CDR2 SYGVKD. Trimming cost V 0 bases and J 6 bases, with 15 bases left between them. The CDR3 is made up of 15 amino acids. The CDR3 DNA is TGTGCCATCAGTGAGTCGAAGGGGTCACTCTCCGAGCAGTACTTC. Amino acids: CAISESKGSLSEQYF.

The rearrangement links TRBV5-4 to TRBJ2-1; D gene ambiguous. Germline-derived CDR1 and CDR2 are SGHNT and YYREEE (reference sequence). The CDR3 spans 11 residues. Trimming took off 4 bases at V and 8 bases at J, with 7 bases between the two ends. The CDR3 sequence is CASSRVYEQFF. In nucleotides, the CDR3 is TGTGCCAGCAGCCGGGTCTATGAGCAGTTCTTC.

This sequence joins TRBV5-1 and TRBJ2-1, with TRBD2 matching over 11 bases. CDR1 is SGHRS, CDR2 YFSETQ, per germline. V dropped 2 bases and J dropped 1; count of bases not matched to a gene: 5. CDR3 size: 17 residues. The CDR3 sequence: CASSLLAGGRSYNEQFF. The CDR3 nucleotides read TGCGCCAGCAGCTTATTAGCGGGGGGGCGTTCCTACAATGAGCAGTTCTTC.

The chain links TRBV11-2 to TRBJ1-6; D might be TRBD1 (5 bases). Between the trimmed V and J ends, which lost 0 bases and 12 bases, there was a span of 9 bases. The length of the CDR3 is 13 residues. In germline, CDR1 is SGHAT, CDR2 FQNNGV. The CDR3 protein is CASSLDRVRPLHF. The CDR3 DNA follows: TGTGCCAGCAGCTTAGACAGGGTCCGACCCCTCCACTTT.

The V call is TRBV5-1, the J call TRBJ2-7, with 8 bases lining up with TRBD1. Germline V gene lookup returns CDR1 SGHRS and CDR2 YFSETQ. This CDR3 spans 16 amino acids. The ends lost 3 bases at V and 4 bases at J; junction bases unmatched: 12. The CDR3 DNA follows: TGCGCCAGCAGCTCCTTCCCCGGACAGGGTACGTACGAGCAGTACTTC. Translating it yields CASSSFPGQGTYEQYF.

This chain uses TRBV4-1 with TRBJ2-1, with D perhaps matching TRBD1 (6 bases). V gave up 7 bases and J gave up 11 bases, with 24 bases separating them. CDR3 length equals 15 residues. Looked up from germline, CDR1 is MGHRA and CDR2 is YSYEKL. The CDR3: CASTKHGQSPQQQFF. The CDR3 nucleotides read TGCGCCAGCACCAAACACGGACAGAGCCCGCAACAGCAGTTCTTC.